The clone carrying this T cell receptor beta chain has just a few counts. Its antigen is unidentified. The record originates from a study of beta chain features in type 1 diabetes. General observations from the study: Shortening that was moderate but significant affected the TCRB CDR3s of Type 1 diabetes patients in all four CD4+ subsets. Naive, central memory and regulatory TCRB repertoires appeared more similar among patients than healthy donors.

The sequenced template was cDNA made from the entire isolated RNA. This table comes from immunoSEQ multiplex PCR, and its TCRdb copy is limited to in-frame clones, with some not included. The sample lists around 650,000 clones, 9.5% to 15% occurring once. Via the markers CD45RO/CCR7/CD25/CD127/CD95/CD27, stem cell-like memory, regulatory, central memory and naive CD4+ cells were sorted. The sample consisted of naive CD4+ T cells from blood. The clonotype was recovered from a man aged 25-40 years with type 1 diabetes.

CDR3 amino acids: CSVARNEQFF. The CDR3 nucleotides read TGCAGCGTTGCGCGGAATGAGCAGTTCTTC. V usage is TRBV29-1 and J usage is TRBJ2-1; D unclear. The CDR3 loop spans 10 amino acids. V lost 4 bases and J lost 7, with 5 bases in between. Germline loops: CDR1 SQVTM, CDR2 ANQGSEA.